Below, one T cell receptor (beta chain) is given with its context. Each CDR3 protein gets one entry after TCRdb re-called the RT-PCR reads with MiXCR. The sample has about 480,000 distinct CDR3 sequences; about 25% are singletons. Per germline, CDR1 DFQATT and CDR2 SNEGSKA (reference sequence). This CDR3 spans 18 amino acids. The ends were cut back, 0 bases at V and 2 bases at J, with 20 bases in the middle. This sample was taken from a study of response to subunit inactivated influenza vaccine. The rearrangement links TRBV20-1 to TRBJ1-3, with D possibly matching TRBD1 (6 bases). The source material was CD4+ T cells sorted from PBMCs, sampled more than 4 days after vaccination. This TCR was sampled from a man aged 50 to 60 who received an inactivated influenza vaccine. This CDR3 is CSARDRIGQRRPGNTIYF. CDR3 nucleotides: TGCAGTGCTAGAGATAGAATAGGACAGCGGAGACCTGGAAACACCATATATTTT.